This T cell receptor beta chain was sequenced during a study of CD8+ T cells in alopecia areata listed by TCRdb under 2018. About the study as a whole: In both human patients and the C3H/HeJ mouse model, the study applied high-throughput TCRbeta sequencing to look at T cell clonal expansion in alopecia areata. Human TCRbeta sequencing covered scalp tissue and sorted CD4+ and CD8+ peripheral blood T cells from patchy and totalis/universalis alopecia areata patients and healthy controls. Scalp clonality was compared among normal scalp (n=4), patchy alopecia areata scalp (n=8), and alopecia totalis/universalis scalp (n=8). immunoSEQ multiplex PCR using 35 Vbeta forward primers and 13 Jbeta reverse primers was used to amplify TCRbeta CDR3 regions. RNA was obtained with the PAXgene miRNA kit for fixed scalp, the miRNeasy kit for PBMCs, and the RNeasy kit for mouse skin. What the study reported, not specific to this receptor: Unlike mouse skin, which is dominated by gammadelta T cells, normal human skin has resident alphabeta T cells that are also sequenced, and this complicates analysis of the scalp TCR repertoire. Lesional scalp, especially in alopecia totalis/universalis, showed higher clonality and more expanded CD8+ clones than normal scalp, suggesting antigenic drive. TCR sequences shared between patients were less clear than in mice, possibly partly because of HLA diversity in the patient population.

The library was prepared using the immunoSEQ multiplex PCR assay. RNA was extracted from all samples and reverse transcribed into cDNA as template for TCR sequencing. SuperScript III was used to make first-strand cDNA, primed with a 2:1 mix of oligo-dT and random hexamers. Amplification bias was assessed with a synthetic immune receptor repertoire, and residual bias was removed computationally. The paper's data handling went like this. Raw reads were preprocessed to remove errors, and CDR3 was defined by IMGT conventions from the conserved cysteine to phenylalanine. Clonality was calculated as 1 minus Shannon entropy normalized by log2 of the number of productive unique TCRs. CD4 or CD8 identity of scalp clones was inferred by cross-referencing scalp TCRbeta sequences with sorted blood CD4 and CD8 repertoires. In its TCRdb copy, this immuneACCESS table keeps in-frame sequences only and misses some clones. Where compared with another copy, unresolved V genes explain less than half of these, and the others have no known cause. From that table come the V and J calls and clone size; the DNA was used to work out D and trimming. The sample includes roughly 150,000 clones, with less than 75% observed a single time. Jointly, the top ten make up about 40% of the sample.

PBMCs were separated by density centrifugation and stained for CD3, CD4 and CD8, after which CD4+ and CD8+ T cells were sorted on a FACSAria. Scalp biopsies and blood samples were provided by unaffected controls. Only one count was recorded for this clone. The specificity of this receptor is unknown. Base-call qualities are not available, and no considerably larger clone is one nucleotide away. The sample comprised CD8+ T cells sorted from blood. The source is a human donor in good health.

The CDR3 reads as follows: CAWSFGNTGELFF. The sequenced DNA: TGTGCCTGGAGTTTTGGGAACACCGGGGAGCTGTTTTTT. The receptor chain draws on TRBV30 and TRBJ2-2, with the D gene too uncertain to name. CDR1 and CDR2 (GTSNPN, SVGIG) derive from the germline V gene (reference sequence). Counted from cysteine to phenylalanine, this CDR3 has 13 amino acids. Only the CDR3 region is kept as DNA, spanning 39 bases read in frame from base 1. The V and J ends are trimmed by 2 bases and 1 base, leaving 5 bases between them.